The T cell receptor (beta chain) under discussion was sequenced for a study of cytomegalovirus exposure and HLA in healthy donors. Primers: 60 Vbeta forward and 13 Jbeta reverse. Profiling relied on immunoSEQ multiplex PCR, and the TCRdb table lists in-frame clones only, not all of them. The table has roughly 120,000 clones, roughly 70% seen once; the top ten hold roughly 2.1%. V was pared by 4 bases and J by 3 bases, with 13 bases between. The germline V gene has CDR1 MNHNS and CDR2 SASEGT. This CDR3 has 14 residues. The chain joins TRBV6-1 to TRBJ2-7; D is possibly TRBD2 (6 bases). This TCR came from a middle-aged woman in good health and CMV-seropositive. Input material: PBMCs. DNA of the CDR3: TGTGCCAGCAGTGTCACGGCGGGATTCTACGAGCAGTACTTC. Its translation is CASSVTAGFYEQYF.